This is a list of T cell receptor beta chains from one sample in a study of graft-versus-host responses after intestinal transplantation. Profiling relied on immunoSEQ multiplex PCR, and the TCRdb table lists in-frame clones only, not all of them. The sample shows 20,000 to 25,000 clones, about 48% of them seen only once. The sample consisted of alloreactive CD8+ T cells from a mixed lymphocyte reaction culture, taken before transplantation. The receptors originated from a human patient who was an organ donor for intestinal transplantation. CDR3s include the opening cysteine and the closing phenylalanine or tryptophan. The order of the fields is V gene, clone size, J gene, CDR3 protein. For some rows the clone size is stated as once, few or many, or as a class when expanded; others skip it.

TRBV4-2	.	TRBJ2-3	CASSQSPPGDTQYF
TRBV5-1	.	TRBJ2-7	CASSFSFRTYYEQYF
TRBV30	.	TRBJ2-1	CAWSAGQGGEQFF
TRBV27	.	TRBJ2-4	CASRGHLRGKNIQYF
TRBV30	.	TRBJ2-1	CAWSVIVTFESPQFF
TRBV25-1	few	TRBJ1-1	CASSAHWDTEAFF
TRBV7-2	few	TRBJ1-5	CASSFIRGIQPQHF
TRBV11-2	.	TRBJ2-5	CASSSLREVQETQYF
TRBV30	once	TRBJ1-1	CAWQGFNTEAFF
TRBV9	medium-sized	TRBJ2-1	CASSGTSGYNEQFF
TRBV7-9	.	TRBJ2-3	CASSLGLLAETDTQYF
TRBV2	.	.	CASRMVDEQYF
TRBV6-1	.	TRBJ2-5	CASSPEGSGAQYF
TRBV19	few	TRBJ2-7	CASSEDGAYEQYF
TRBV7-9	.	TRBJ2-7	CASSQGLAYEQYF
TRBV27	few	TRBJ2-7	CASSSGTGGDEQYF
TRBV5-4	.	TRBJ2-7	CASSFDSGSDEQYF
TRBV18	.	TRBJ1-3	CASSQTGAGSGNTIYF
TRBV27	once	TRBJ2-1	CASTGGGGEQFF
TRBV5-1	.	TRBJ2-7	CASSAGALRYEQYF
TRBV5-6	.	TRBJ1-2	CASSPPLDTRYLYGYTF
TRBV2	few	TRBJ2-7	CASSHPQGASYEQYF
TRBV4-3	.	TRBJ2-2	CASSPIEHTGELFF
TRBV9	few	TRBJ2-1	CASNPGGPTEQFF
TRBV28	few	TRBJ1-5	CASSFGTGKKPQHF
TRBV6-6	.	TRBJ1-2	CASSSWDRGSYGYTF
TRBV6-1	.	TRBJ2-3	CASTRRLDPTDTQYF
TRBV5-1	.	TRBJ2-1	CASSPRTPIRQFF
TRBV10-3	.	TRBJ1-2	CAISTNSPLGQGLYGYTF
TRBV10-3	.	TRBJ2-7	CAIDSGGYEQYF
TRBV29-1	few	TRBJ2-5	CSVGRTPPEETQYF
TRBV9	.	TRBJ2-3	CASSVAIREPTDTQYF
TRBV7-7	.	TRBJ2-5	CASSQFGRFVETQYF
TRBV9	.	TRBJ2-4	CASKAYSNIQYF
TRBV7-6	.	TRBJ1-3	CASSPNTGLTGNTIYF
TRBV4-2	.	TRBJ2-1	CASSLQGVGVTHNEQFF
TRBV30	few	TRBJ1-1	CAWAHYTEAFF
TRBV27	.	TRBJ1-2	CATINLAGTGAYGYTF
TRBV4-3	.	TRBJ2-5	CASSQAAGKTQYF
TRBV5-1	.	TRBJ2-7	CASSLAQGYEQYF
TRBV2	once	TRBJ1-2	CASRGYFHGGYTF
TRBV27	.	TRBJ2-3	CASSLLTGSGPDTQYF
TRBV18	.	TRBJ1-1	CASSLLQGATEAFF
TRBV6-9	.	TRBJ2-2	CASRRPGLNTGELFF
TRBV27	.	TRBJ1-6	CASSLCPGDNSPLHF
TRBV28	once	TRBJ2-1	CASSMDWSSYNEQFF
TRBV2	.	TRBJ2-1	CATRTSLNEQFF
TRBV19	.	TRBJ2-1	CASSIVAGPEQFF